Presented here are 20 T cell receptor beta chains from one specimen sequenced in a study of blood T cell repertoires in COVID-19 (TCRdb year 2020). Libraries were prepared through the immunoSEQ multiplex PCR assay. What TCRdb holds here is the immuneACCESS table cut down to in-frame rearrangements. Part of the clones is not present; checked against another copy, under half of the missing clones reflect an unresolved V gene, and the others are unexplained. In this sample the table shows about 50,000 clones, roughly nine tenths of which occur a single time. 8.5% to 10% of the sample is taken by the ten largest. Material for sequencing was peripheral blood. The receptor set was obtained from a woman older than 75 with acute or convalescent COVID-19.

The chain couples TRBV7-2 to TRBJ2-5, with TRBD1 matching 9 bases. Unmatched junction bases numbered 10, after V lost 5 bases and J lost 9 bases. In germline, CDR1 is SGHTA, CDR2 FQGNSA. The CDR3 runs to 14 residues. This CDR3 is CASSPGTGIFAQYF. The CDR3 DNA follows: TGTGCCAGCAGCCCCGGGACAGGGATTTTTGCCCAGTACTTC.

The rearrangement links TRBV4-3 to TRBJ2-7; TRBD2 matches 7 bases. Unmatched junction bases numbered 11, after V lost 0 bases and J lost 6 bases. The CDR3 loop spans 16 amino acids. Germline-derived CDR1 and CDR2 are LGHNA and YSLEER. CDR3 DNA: TGCGCCAGCAGCCAAGACGGGGACTACACCCTCGCCGAGCAGTACTTC. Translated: CASSQDGDYTLAEQYF.

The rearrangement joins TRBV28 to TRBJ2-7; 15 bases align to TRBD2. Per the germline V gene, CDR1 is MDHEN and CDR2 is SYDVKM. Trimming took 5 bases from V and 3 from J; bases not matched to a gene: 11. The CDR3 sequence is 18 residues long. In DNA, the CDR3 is TGTGCCAGCAGTGAATTATCGGGACTAGCGGGAGGCGGCTACGAGCAGTACTTC. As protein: CASSELSGLAGGGYEQYF. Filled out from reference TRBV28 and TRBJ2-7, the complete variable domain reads DVKVTQSSRYLVKRTGEKVFLECVQDMDHENMFWYRQDPGLGLRLIYFSYDVKMKEKGDIPEGYSVSREKKERFSLILESASTNQTSMYLCASSELSGLAGGGYEQYFGPGTRLTVT.

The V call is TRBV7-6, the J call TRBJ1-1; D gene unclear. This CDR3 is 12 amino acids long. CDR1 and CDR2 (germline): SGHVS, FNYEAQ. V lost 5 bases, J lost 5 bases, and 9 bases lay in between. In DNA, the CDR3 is TGTGCCAGCAGCGCCCGGGGAACTGAAGCTTTCTTT. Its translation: CASSARGTEAFF.

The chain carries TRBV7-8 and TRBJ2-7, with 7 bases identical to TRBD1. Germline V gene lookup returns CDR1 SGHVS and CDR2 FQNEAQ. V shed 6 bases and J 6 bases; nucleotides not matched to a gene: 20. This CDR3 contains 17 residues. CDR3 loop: CASSLNANGQGVGEQYF. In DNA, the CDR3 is TGTGCCAGCAGTTTGAACGCCAACGGGCAGGGGGTGGGCGAGCAGTACTTC.

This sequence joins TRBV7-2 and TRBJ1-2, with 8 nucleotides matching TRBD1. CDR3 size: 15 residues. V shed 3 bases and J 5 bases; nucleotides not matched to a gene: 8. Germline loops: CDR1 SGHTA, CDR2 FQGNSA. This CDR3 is CASSFLQGARYGYTF. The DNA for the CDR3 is TGTGCCAGCAGCTTTCTCCAGGGGGCGCGTTATGGCTACACCTTC.

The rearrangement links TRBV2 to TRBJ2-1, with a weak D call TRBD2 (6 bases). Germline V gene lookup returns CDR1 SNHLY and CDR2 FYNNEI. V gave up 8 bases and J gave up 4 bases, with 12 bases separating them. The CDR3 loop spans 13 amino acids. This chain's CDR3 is CASRGREYNEQFF. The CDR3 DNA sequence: TGTGCCAGCCGCGGGCGGGAATACAATGAGCAGTTCTTC.

Here the CDR3 DNA reads TGCGCCAGCAGCTTGTCCGTCCGAGGCAACTCCTACAATGAGCAGTTCTTC. The encoded protein is CASSLSVRGNSYNEQFF. V usage is TRBV5-1 and J usage is TRBJ2-1; no clear D. Between the trimmed V and J ends, which lost 1 base and 0 bases, there was a span of 14 bases. The length of the CDR3 is 17 residues. Germline-derived CDR1 and CDR2 are SGHRS and YFSETQ.

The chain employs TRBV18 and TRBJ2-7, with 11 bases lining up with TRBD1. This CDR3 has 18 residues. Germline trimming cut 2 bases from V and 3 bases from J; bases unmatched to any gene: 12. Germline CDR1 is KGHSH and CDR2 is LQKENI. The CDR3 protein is CASSPTMTGQGEGYEQYF. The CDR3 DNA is TGTGCCAGCTCACCAACGATGACGGGACAGGGGGAGGGCTACGAGCAGTACTTC.

CDR3 in amino acids: CASSGPANTGELFF. The CDR3 DNA is TGTGCCAGCAGCGGGCCGGCGAACACCGGGGAGCTGTTTTTT. The J gene is TRBJ2-2, the V gene TRBV3-1 (or the pseudogene TRBV3-2); the D is unclear. Germline V gene data show CDR1 as LGHDT and CDR2 as YNNKEL (reference sequence). V lost 5 bases, J lost 0 bases, and 7 bases lay in between. The CDR3 is 14 residues long.

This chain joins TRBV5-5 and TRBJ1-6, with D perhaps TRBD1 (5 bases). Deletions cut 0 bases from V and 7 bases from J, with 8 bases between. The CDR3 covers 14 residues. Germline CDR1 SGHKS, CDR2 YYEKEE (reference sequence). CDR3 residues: CASSLGQRNSPLHF. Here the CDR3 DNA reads TGTGCCAGCAGCTTGGGACAGAGAAATTCACCCCTCCACTTT.

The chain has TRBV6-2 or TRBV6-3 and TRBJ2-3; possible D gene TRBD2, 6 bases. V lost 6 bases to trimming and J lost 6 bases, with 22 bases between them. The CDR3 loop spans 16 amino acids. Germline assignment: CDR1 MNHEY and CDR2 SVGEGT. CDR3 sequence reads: CASSPAGLYLVDTQYF. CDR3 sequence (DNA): TGTGCCAGCAGCCCGGCAGGACTATACCTCGTTGATACGCAGTATTTT.

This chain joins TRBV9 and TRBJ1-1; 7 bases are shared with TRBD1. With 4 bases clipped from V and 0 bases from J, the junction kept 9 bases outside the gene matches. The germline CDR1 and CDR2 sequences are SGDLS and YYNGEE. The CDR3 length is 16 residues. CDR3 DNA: TGTGCCAGCAGCCCTAGGGGCAGGGGGTTGAACACTGAAGCTTTCTTT. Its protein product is CASSPRGRGLNTEAFF.

The CDR3 DNA follows: TGTGCCAGCTCAGCGGCAGGGGCGCTTGAAAAACTGTTTTTT. Amino acids: CASSAAGALEKLFF. The V call is TRBV18, the J call TRBJ1-4, with D perhaps matching TRBD1 (6 bases). Germline V gene sequence: CDR1 KGHSH, CDR2 LQKENI. Trimming took off 5 bases at V and 7 bases at J, with 14 bases between the two ends. This CDR3 has 14 amino acids.

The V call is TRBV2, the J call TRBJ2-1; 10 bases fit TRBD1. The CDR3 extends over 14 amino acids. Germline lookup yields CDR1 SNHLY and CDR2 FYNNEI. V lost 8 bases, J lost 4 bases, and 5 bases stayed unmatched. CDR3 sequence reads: CASSGTGAYNEQFF. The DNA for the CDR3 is TGTGCCAGCTCCGGGACAGGGGCGTACAATGAGCAGTTCTTC.

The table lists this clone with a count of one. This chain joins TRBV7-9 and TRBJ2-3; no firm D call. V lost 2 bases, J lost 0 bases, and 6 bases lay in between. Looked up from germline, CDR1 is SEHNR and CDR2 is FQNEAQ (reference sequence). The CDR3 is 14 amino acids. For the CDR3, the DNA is TGTGCCAGCAGCTTATCGACTAGCACAGATACGCAGTATTTT. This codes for CASSLSTSTDTQYF.

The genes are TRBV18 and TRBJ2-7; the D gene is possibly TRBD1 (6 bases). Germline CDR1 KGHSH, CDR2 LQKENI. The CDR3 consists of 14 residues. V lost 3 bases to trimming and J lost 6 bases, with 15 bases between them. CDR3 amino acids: CASSPWLQGSEQYF. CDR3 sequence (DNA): TGTGCCAGCTCACCCTGGTTGCAGGGGAGCGAGCAGTACTTC.

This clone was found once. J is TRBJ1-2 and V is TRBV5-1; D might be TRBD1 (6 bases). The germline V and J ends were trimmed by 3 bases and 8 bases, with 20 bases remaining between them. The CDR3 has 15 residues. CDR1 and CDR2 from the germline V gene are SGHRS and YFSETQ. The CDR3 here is CASSYGNRAEEGYTF. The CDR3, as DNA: TGCGCCAGCAGCTACGGAAACAGGGCGGAGGAGGGCTACACCTTC.

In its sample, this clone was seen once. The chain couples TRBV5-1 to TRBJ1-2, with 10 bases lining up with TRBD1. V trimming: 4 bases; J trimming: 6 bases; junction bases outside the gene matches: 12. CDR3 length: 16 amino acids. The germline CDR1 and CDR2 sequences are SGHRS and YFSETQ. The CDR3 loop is CASSPDPGTGADGYTF. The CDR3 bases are TGCGCCAGCAGCCCAGACCCCGGGACAGGGGCCGATGGCTACACCTTC.

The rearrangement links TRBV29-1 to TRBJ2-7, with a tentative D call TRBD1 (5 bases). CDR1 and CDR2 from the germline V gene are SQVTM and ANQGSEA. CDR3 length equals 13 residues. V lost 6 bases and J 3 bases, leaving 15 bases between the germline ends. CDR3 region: CSVTLTDHYEQYF. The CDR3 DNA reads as TGCAGCGTCACCCTGACAGATCACTACGAGCAGTACTTC.